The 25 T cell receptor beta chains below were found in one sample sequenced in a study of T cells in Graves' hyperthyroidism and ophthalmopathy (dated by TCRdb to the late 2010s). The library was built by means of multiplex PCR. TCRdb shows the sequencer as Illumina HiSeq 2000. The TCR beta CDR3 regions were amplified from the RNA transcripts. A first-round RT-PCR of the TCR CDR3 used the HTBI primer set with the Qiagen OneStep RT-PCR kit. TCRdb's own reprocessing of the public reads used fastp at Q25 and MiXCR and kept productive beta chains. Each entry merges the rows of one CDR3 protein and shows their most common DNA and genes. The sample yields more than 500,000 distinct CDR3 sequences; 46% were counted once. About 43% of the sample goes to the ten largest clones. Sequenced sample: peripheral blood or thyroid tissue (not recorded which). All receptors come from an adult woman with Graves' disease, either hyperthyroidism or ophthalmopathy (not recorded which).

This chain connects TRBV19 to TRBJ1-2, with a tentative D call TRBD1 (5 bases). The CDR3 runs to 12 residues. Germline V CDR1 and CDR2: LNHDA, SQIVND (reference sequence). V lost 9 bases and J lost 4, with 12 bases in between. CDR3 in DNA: TGTGCCAGCAGCACAGGCACCTATGGCTACACCTTC. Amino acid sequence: CASSTGTYGYTF.

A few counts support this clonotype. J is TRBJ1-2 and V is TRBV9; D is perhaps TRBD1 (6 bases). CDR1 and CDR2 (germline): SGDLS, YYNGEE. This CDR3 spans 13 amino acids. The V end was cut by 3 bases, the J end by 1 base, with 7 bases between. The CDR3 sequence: CASSAQGNYGYTF. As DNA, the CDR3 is TGTGCCAGCAGCGCACAGGGTAACTATGGCTACACCTTC.

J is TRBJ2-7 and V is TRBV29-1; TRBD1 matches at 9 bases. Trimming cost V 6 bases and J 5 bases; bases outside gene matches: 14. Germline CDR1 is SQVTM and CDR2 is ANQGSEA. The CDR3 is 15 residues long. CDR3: CSVTKTGTGKNEQYF. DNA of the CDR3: TGCAGCGTGACGAAAACCGGGACAGGGAAGAACGAGCAGTACTTC.

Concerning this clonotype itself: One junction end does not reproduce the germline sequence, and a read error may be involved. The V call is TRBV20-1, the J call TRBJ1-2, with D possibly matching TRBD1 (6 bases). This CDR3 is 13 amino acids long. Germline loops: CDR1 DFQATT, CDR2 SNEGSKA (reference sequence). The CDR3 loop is CSAGEQGPYGYTF. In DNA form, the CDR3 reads TGCAGTGCTGGAGAACAGGGCCCCTATGGCTACACCTTC.

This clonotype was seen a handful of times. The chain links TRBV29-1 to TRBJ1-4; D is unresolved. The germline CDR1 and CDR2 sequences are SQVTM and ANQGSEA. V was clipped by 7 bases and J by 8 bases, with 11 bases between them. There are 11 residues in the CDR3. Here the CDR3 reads CSARIREKLFF. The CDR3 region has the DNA TGCAGCGCCCGGATTCGGGAAAAACTGTTTTTT.

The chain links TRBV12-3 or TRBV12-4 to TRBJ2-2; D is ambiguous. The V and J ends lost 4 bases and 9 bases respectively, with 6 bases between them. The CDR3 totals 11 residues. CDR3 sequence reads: CASSSYRELFF. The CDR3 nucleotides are TGTGCCAGCAGTTCCTACAGGGAGCTGTTTTTT.

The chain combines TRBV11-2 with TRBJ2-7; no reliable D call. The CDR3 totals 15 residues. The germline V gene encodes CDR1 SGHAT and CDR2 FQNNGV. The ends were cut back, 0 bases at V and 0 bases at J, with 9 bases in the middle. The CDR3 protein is CASSLESYSSYEQYF. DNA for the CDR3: TGTGCCAGCAGCTTAGAGAGTTATAGCTCCTACGAGCAGTACTTC. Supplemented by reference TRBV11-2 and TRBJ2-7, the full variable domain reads EAGVAQSPRYKIIEKRQSVAFWCNPISGHATLYWYQQILGQGPKLLIQFQNNGVVDDSQLPKDRFSAERLKGVDSTLKIQPAKLEDSAVYLCASSLESYSSYEQYFGPGTRLTVT.

CDR3 sequence: CAISGGQGETQYF. In nucleotides, the CDR3 is TGTGCCATCAGTGGGGGACAGGGAGAGACCCAGTACTTC. The rearrangement links TRBV10-3 to TRBJ2-5, with 9 bases fitting TRBD1. Germline lookup yields CDR1 ENHRY and CDR2 SYGVKD. The CDR3 has 13 amino acids. The V gene end was trimmed by 4 bases and the J gene end by 4 bases; junction bases not matched to a gene: 1.

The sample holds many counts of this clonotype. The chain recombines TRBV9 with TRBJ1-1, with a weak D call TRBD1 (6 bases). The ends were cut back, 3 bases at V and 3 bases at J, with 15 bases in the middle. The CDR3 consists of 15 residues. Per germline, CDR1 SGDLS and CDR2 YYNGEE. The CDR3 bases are TGTGCCAGCAGCGGGGGGGGCTCCCTGGACACTGAAGCTTTCTTT. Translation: CASSGGGSLDTEAFF.

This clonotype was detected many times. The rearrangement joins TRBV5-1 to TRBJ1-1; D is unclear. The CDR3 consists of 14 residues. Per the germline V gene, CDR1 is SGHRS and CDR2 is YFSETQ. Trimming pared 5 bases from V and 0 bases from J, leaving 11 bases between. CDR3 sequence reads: CASSLRRVNTEAFF. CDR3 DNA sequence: TGCGCCAGCAGTCTACGGAGGGTGAACACTGAAGCTTTCTTT.

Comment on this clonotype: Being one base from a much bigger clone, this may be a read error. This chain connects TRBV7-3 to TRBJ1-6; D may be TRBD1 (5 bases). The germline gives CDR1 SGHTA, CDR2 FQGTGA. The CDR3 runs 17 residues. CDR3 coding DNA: TGTGCCAGCAGCTTAAAGGGTATAAGGGACTATAATTCACCCTTCCACTTT. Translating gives CASSLKGIRDYNSPFHF.

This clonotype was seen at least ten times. CDR3 nucleotide sequence: TGTGCCAGCAGTGAGACAGGGCAGAATGGCTACACCTTC. This gives the protein CASSETGQNGYTF. The rearrangement joins TRBV25-1 to TRBJ1-2; 7 positions match TRBD1. There are 13 residues in the CDR3. V lost 3 bases and J lost 6; bases outside the gene matches: 4. The germline V gene has CDR1 MGHDK and CDR2 SYGVNS.

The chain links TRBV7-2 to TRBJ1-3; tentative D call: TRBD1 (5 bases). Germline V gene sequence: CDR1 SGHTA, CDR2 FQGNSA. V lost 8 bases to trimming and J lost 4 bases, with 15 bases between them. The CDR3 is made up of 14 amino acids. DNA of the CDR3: TGTGCCAGCGGCCTGGGGCGGGGCGGAAACACCATATATTTT. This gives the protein CASGLGRGGNTIYF.

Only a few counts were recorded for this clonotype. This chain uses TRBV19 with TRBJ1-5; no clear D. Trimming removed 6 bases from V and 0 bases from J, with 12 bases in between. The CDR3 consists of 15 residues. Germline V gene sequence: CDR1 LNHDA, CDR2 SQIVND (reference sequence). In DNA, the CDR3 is TGTGCCAGTAGAGGCTCAGTTAATAGCAATCAGCCCCAGCATTTT. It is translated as CASRGSVNSNQPQHF.

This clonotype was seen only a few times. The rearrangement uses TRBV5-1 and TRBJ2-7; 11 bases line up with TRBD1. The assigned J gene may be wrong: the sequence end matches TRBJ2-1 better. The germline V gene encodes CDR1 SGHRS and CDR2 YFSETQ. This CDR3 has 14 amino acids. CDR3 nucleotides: TGCGCCAGCAGCTTGGGGACAGGGGGCTATGAGCAGTTCTTC. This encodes CASSLGTGGYEQFF.

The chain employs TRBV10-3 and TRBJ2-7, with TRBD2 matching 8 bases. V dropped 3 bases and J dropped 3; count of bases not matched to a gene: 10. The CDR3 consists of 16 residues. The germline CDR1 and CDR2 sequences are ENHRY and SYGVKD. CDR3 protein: CAISERTGGQLYEQYF. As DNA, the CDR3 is TGTGCCATCAGTGAAAGAACGGGAGGGCAACTCTACGAGCAGTACTTC.

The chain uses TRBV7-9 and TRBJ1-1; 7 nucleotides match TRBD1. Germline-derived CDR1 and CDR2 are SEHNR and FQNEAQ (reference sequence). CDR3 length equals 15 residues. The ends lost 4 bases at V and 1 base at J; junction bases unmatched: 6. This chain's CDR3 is CASSSGDRTNTEAFF. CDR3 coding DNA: TGTGCCAGCAGCTCCGGGGACAGAACGAACACTGAAGCTTTCTTT.

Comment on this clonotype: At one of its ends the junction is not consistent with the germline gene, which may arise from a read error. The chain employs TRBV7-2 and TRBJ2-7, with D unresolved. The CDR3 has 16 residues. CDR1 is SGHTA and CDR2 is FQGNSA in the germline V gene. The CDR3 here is CASSHYQVTTNYEQYF. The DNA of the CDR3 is TGCGCCAGCAGTCATTACCAGGTGACAACCAACTACGAGCAGTACTTC.

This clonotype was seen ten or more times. The CDR3 coding sequence is TGTGCCAGCAAATTTTCCGGGGAGATACGAGAGACCCAGTACTTC. Protein sequence: CASKFSGEIRETQYF. J is TRBJ2-5 and V is TRBV2; the D gene is possibly TRBD2 (5 bases). V shed 7 bases and J shed 4 bases, with 19 bases lying between them. This CDR3 region has 15 residues. Looked up from germline, CDR1 is SNHLY and CDR2 is FYNNEI. The full variable domain, in which reference TRBV2 and TRBJ2-5 provide the parts outside the CDR3, is EPEVTQTPSHQVTQMGQEVILRCVPISNHLYFYWYRQILGQKVEFLVSFYNNEISEKSEIFDDQFSVERPDGSNFTLKIRSTKLEDSAMYFCASKFSGEIRETQYFGPGTRLLVL.

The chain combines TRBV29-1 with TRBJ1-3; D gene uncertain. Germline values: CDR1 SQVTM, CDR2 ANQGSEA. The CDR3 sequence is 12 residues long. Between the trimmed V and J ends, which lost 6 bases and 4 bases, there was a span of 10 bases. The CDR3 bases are TGCAGCGTCTTCCGCCGGGGAAACACCATATATTTT. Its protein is CSVFRRGNTIYF.

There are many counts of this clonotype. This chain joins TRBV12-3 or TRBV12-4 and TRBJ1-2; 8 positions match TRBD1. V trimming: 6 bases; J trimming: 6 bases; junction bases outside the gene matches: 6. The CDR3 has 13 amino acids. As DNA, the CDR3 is TGTGCCAGCAGACTAGGACAGGGACATGGCTACACCTTC. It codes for CASRLGQGHGYTF.

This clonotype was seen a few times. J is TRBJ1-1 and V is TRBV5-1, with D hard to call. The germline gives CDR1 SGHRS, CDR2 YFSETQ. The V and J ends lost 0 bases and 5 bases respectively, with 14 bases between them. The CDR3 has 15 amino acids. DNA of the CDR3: TGCGCCAGCAGCTTGGCCTCCGGGTGGGCGACTGAAGCTTTCTTT. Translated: CASSLASGWATEAFF.

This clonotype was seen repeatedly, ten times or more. The CDR3 coding sequence is TGTGCCACCAGTCGGGGACAGGGGGATCAGCCCCAGCATTTT. Amino acid sequence: CATSRGQGDQPQHF. The genes are TRBV24-1 and TRBJ1-5, with TRBD1 matching over 11 bases. The CDR3 runs 14 residues. Germline CDR1 and CDR2: KGHDR and SFDVKD. The V gene end was trimmed by 6 bases and the J gene end by 5 bases; junction bases not matched to a gene: 2.

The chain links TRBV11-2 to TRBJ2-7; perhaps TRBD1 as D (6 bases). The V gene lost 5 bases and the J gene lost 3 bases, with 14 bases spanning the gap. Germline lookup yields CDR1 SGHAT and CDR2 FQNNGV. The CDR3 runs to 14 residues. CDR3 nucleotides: TGTGCCAGCAGCGAAACAGGGTCCGACTACGAGCAGTACTTC. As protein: CASSETGSDYEQYF.

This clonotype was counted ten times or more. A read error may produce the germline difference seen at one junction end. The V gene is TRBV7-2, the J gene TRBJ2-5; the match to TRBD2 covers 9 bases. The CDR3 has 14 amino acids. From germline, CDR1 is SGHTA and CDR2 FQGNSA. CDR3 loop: CASSLAGVWETQYF. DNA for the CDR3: TGTGCCAGCAGTTTAGCGGGAGTCTGGGAGACCCAGTACTTC. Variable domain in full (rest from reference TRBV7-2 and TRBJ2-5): GAGVSQSPSNKVTEKGKDVELRCDPISGHTALYWYRQSLGQGLEFLIYFQGNSAPDKSGLPSDRFSAERTGGSVSTLTIQRTQQEDSAVYLCASSLAGVWETQYFGPGTRLLVL.